This note documents a single T cell receptor (beta chain) sequence. The source of the sample is a study of T-cell reconstitution after alpha-beta-depleted transplantation in children. This CDR3 region has 15 residues. The germline V gene has CDR1 SGHTA and CDR2 FQGNSA. With 0 bases removed from V and 3 bases from J, the gap between germline ends came to 9 bases. Preparation of the TCRbeta library was carried out with unique molecular identifiers. In TCRdb, the PCR reads were re-called with MiXCR into one record per CDR3 protein. Of about 500,000 distinct CDR3 sequences listed, about 30% are singletons.

The receptor was isolated from a human donor who donated a stem cell graft to a child with aplastic anemia. This chain links TRBV7-2 with TRBJ1-3; no firm D call. This material consisted of PBMCs from the stem cell graft donor, taken from the stem cell graft. The chain's CDR3 is CASSLAHTDGNTIYF. CDR3 nucleotide sequence: TGTGCCAGCAGCTTAGCGCATACTGATGGAAACACCATATATTTT.